This T cell receptor beta chain was recorded in a study of OX40 agonist ivuxolimab in advanced cancers. The CDR3 is 15 residues long. Germline CDR1 reads SGHRS; CDR2 reads YFSETQ. V dropped 0 bases and J dropped 2; count of bases not matched to a gene: 2. Method: immunoSEQ multiplex PCR; TCRdb's copy keeps in-frame clones and lacks some. The repertoire holds approximately 60,000 clones, with roughly 80% as singletons. The input for sequencing was CD4+ or CD8+ T cells sorted from blood, taken in a trial of the OX40 agonist ivuxolimab. The chain employs TRBV5-1 and TRBJ2-3, with 8 nucleotides matching TRBD2. This receptor was identified in an adult with an advanced solid tumor such as melanoma, head and neck, liver or kidney cancer. The CDR3 bases are TGCGCCAGCAGCTTGGTAGCGGGGTTCACAGATACGCAGTATTTT. Protein: CASSLVAGFTDTQYF. The entire variable domain, with the rest obtained from reference TRBV5-1 and TRBJ2-3, is as follows: KAGVTQTPRYLIKTRGQQVTLSCSPISGHRSVSWYQQTPGQGLQFLFEYFSETQRNKGNFPGRFSGRQFSNSRSEMNVSTLELGDSALYLCASSLVAGFTDTQYFGPGTRLTVL.